These T cell receptor beta chains were read from a single sample in a study of PD-1 blockade in classical Hodgkin lymphoma. Clones were read by immunoSEQ multiplex PCR, and TCRdb kept only the in-frame ones, dropping some. Among roughly 28,000 clones listed, around 90% were seen once. The specimen was CD8+ T cells from blood, collected at baseline. These receptors were taken from a human donor with classical Hodgkin lymphoma. CDR3s include the opening cysteine and the closing phenylalanine or tryptophan. D genes are given only for firm matches. Not every row has a clone size; where given, it reads once, few, many or a size class.

CASSLRKNSGNYEQYF | TGTGCCAGCAGCTTAAGAAAAAATAGCGGTAACTACGAGCAGTACTTC | TRBV7-8 | NA | NA | TRBJ2-7
CSAEDRGYGYTF | TGCAGCGCTGAGGACAGGGGCTATGGCTACACCTTC | TRBV29-1 | TRBD1 | few | TRBJ1-2
CASSPSWGQERYEQYF | TGTGCCAGCAGCCCCAGTTGGGGACAGGAGCGCTACGAGCAGTACTTC | TRBV7-9 | TRBD1 | NA | TRBJ2-7
CATSRERPTDTDTQYF | TGTGCCACCAGCAGAGAACGTCCGACAGACACAGATACGCAGTATTTT | TRBV15 | NA | NA | TRBJ2-3
CATGQGDGYTF | TGTGCCACCGGACAGGGGGATGGCTACACCTTC | TRBV2 | TRBD1 | NA | TRBJ1-2
CATTSRGLRQPQHF | TGTGCCACCACTAGCAGGGGACTTCGGCAGCCCCAGCATTTT | TRBV15 | NA | medium-sized | TRBJ1-5
CASSPRGDEQYF | TGCGCCAGCAGCCCGAGGGGGGACGAGCAGTACTTC | TRBV5-1 | NA | once | TRBJ2-7
CASSSIPGGATNEKLFF | TGTGCCAGCAGCTCTATCCCTGGGGGGGCAACTAATGAAAAACTGTTTTTT | TRBV7-9 | NA | NA | TRBJ1-4
CATSRVAGGHNEQFF | TGTGCCACCAGCAGAGTTGCGGGAGGCCACAATGAGCAGTTCTTC | TRBV15 | TRBD2 | NA | TRBJ2-1
CALQGTADRETQYF | TGTGCCTTACAAGGGACGGCCGACCGAGAGACCCAGTACTTC | TRBV7-9 | NA | NA | TRBJ2-5
CASSLARDRGMKTEAFF | TGTGCCAGCAGCTTGGCCCGAGATCGGGGAATGAAAACTGAAGCTTTCTTT | TRBV5-6 | NA | NA | TRBJ1-1
CASSWENRGGKTDTQYF | TGCGCCAGCAGCTGGGAGAACAGGGGAGGGAAAACAGATACGCAGTATTTT | TRBV5-1 | NA | NA | TRBJ2-3
CASSQQGRGYTF | TGTGCCAGCAGTCAACAGGGAAGGGGCTACACCTTC | TRBV28 | NA | NA | TRBJ1-2